This TCR beta chain was recorded in a study of CD8+ T cells in alopecia areata. Reverse transcribed after extraction, RNA yielded cDNA as the sequencing template. Repertoires were generated with immunoSEQ multiplex PCR, while TCRdb's copy carries only in-frame clones and drops some. This table holds some 200,000 clones, approximately 53% found once. Whole-study findings and limits: Besides other cells, scalp samples also yield sequences of resident alphabeta T cells from normal skin. Alopecia totalis/universalis scalp especially showed more expanded CD8+ clones than normal scalp. Whereas mice showed it more clearly, TCR sharing across patients was murkier, possibly because of HLA.

PBMCs served as the source from which CD4+ and CD8+ T cells were sorted. Regarding this clone: What it recognizes is unknown.

The source of this sequence is a human donor in good health. Sequencing was performed on CD8+ T cells sorted from blood.

CDR3 nucleotide sequence: TGTGCCAGCACCTCCGGGGGCTATGGCTACACCTTC. Its translation: CASTSGGYGYTF. The chain uses TRBV11-2 and TRBJ1-2; possible D gene TRBD1, 5 bases. This CDR3 is built from 12 residues. Germline CDR1 and CDR2: SGHAT and FQNNGV. V dropped 7 bases and J dropped 4 bases, with 10 bases sitting between them.